These 26 T cell receptor beta chains originate from one sample sequenced in a study of OX40 agonist ivuxolimab in advanced cancers. Assay used: immunoSEQ multiplex PCR; TCRdb lists only in-frame clones, some missing. Here the sample spans tens of thousands of clones, 89% being singletons. The sample here was CD4+ or CD8+ T cells sorted from blood, taken in a trial of the OX40 agonist ivuxolimab. These TCRs come from an adult with an advanced solid tumor such as melanoma, head and neck, liver or kidney cancer.

A remark on this clone: Mismatch with germline at one junction end may stem from a read error. This chain uses TRBV19 with TRBJ1-2; weak D call: TRBD1 (6 bases). Germline CDR1 and CDR2: LNHDA and SQIVND (reference sequence). CDR3 length: 15 residues. The chain's CDR3 is CASRIAGHTNYGYTF. As DNA, the CDR3 is TGTGCCAGTAGGATAGCGGGACACACTAACTATGGCTACACCTTC.

CDR3: CASSPHGTKGGYTF. CDR3 sequence (DNA): TGTGCCAGCAGTCCCCATGGGACAAAGGGTGGCTACACCTTC. The chain combines TRBV6-5 with TRBJ1-2, with a weak D call TRBD1 (6 bases). Trimming took off 5 bases at V and 7 bases at J, with 17 bases between the two ends. The CDR3 is 14 amino acids. Germline V gene lookup returns CDR1 MNHEY and CDR2 SVGAGI.

In its sample, this clone was seen once. This chain connects TRBV7-2 to TRBJ2-3; 11 positions match TRBD2. CDR1 is SGHTA and CDR2 is FQGNSA in the germline V gene. The CDR3 consists of 16 residues. Trimming removed 1 base from V and 6 bases from J; junction bases left unmatched: 6. The CDR3 region has the DNA TGTGCCAGCAGCTTAGGGCTAGCGGGGGGCCGGGATACGCAGTATTTT. Encoded protein: CASSLGLAGGRDTQYF. The full variable domain, with the rest looked up from reference TRBV7-2 and TRBJ2-3, is GAGVSQSPSNKVTEKGKDVELRCDPISGHTALYWYRQSLGQGLEFLIYFQGNSAPDKSGLPSDRFSAERTGGSVSTLTIQRTQQEDSAVYLCASSLGLAGGRDTQYFGPGTRLTVL.

The count of this clone is one. The chain is built from TRBV5-1 and TRBJ2-2; D is ambiguous. The CDR3 contains 16 residues. V gave up 0 bases and J gave up 0 bases, with 9 bases separating them. The germline CDR1 and CDR2 sequences are SGHRS and YFSETQ. CDR3 in DNA: TGCGCCAGCAGCTTGGGGGGTCCCGCGAACACCGGGGAGCTGTTTTTT. As protein: CASSLGGPANTGELFF.

The chain uses TRBV5-4 and TRBJ2-5; D is possibly TRBD1 or TRBD2 (5 bases each). V lost 3 bases to trimming and J lost 3 bases, with 12 bases between them. The CDR3 is 14 amino acids. Germline V CDR1 and CDR2: SGHNT, YYREEE (reference sequence). In DNA, the CDR3 is TGTGCCAGCAGCTCTGAGGGACCAGAAGAGACCCAGTACTTC. This encodes CASSSEGPEETQYF.

This clone showed up just once. The V call is TRBV7-8, the J call TRBJ1-1; D unclear. Germline-derived CDR1 and CDR2 are SGHVS and FQNEAQ. The CDR3 contains 15 residues. V shed 4 bases and J shed 4 bases, with 16 bases lying between them. CDR3 loop: CASSYKGGISTEAFF. The DNA for the CDR3 is TGTGCCAGCAGCTACAAAGGAGGGATCAGCACTGAAGCTTTCTTT.

The genes are TRBV9 and TRBJ2-5; D is unresolved. The CDR3 spans 15 residues. The V gene lost 0 bases and the J gene lost 5 bases, with 14 bases spanning the gap. Germline V lookup: CDR1 SGDLS, CDR2 YYNGEE. In DNA, the CDR3 is TGTGCCAGCAGCGTAGCCCCCGGGCCCGAGGAGACCCAGTACTTC. It codes for CASSVAPGPEETQYF.

This chain links TRBV5-1 with TRBJ1-6; 9 bases align to TRBD1. The CDR3 extends over 16 amino acids. Trimming at V came to 3 bases and at J to 7 bases, leaving 8 bases not matched to a gene. The germline V gene encodes CDR1 SGHRS and CDR2 YFSETQ. CDR3 sequence: CASSSTGQGGNSPLHF. As DNA, the CDR3 is TGCGCCAGCAGCTCGACGGGACAGGGTGGGAATTCACCCCTCCACTTT.

This chain links TRBV7-9 with TRBJ2-7; D unclear. CDR1 is SEHNR and CDR2 is FQNEAQ in the germline V gene (reference sequence). V lost 5 bases and J lost 4, with 6 bases in between. The CDR3 spans 11 residues. In DNA form, the CDR3 reads TGTGCCAGCAGCCCCCAGTACGAGCAGTACTTC. Translating gives CASSPQYEQYF.

This sequence joins TRBV19 and TRBJ2-7; D possibly matches TRBD1 or TRBD2 (5 bases each). Trimming removed 5 bases at V and 5 bases at J, with 13 bases between. CDR3 length equals 13 residues. Germline V gene data show CDR1 as LNHDA and CDR2 as SQIVND (reference sequence). CDR3 protein: CASSSQGTHEQYF. CDR3 DNA sequence: TGTGCCAGTAGTTCCCAAGGGACCCACGAGCAGTACTTC.

This chain uses TRBV5-4 with TRBJ1-2, with a weak D call TRBD1 (5 bases). CDR1 is SGHNT, CDR2 YYREEE, per germline (reference sequence). The CDR3 spans 14 residues. The ends were cut back, 3 bases at V and 4 bases at J, with 13 bases in the middle. CDR3 sequence reads: CASSSLGGTYGYTF. In nucleotides, the CDR3 is TGTGCCAGCAGCTCCCTGGGTGGGACCTATGGCTACACCTTC.

The CDR3 sequence is CASSYSGRTGKGYTF. The DNA for the CDR3 is TGTGCCAGCAGTTACTCGGGTAGGACAGGGAAAGGCTACACCTTC. The J gene is TRBJ1-2, the V gene TRBV6-5, with 8 bases that match TRBD1. Unmatched junction bases numbered 8, after V lost 0 bases and J lost 8 bases. Germline CDR1 and CDR2: MNHEY and SVGAGI. The CDR3 sequence is 15 residues long.

For the CDR3, the DNA is TGTGCCAGCAGCCCGGGACTACGGCAAGAGACCCAGTACTTC. Protein product: CASSPGLRQETQYF. The V gene is TRBV2, the J gene TRBJ2-5; 7 bases line up with TRBD2. Germline CDR1 reads SNHLY; CDR2 reads FYNNEI. The CDR3 is made up of 14 amino acids. The J segment lost 2 bases and the V segment lost 6 bases, leaving 6 bases of the junction unmatched.

Only a few counts were recorded for this clone. This chain uses TRBV4-1 with TRBJ1-2, with 9 bases identical to TRBD1. CDR1 MGHRA and CDR2 YSYEKL come from the germline V gene. Losses at the gene ends were 6 bases for V and 5 bases for J; bases not matched to a gene: 4. CDR3 length: 13 residues. The CDR3 here is CASRPTGGYGYTF. The CDR3 region has the DNA TGCGCCAGCAGGCCGACAGGGGGTTATGGCTACACCTTC.

The V and J genes are TRBV4-1 and TRBJ1-2; D unresolved. Germline V gene sequence: CDR1 MGHRA, CDR2 YSYEKL. CDR3 length: 15 residues. The germline V and J ends were trimmed by 3 bases and 0 bases, with 11 bases remaining between them. As DNA, the CDR3 is TGCGCCAGCAGCCACAACCAGGTGACTAACTATGGCTACACCTTC. Encoded protein: CASSHNQVTNYGYTF.

V and J are TRBV5-6 and TRBJ1-1; a possible D gene is TRBD1 (5 bases). The V end was cut by 2 bases, the J end by 1 base, with 15 bases between. CDR1 and CDR2 (germline): SGHDT, YYEEEE. This CDR3 contains 16 residues. CDR3 sequence (DNA): TGTGCCAGCAGCTTCTCTCCGGGACGGGGGAACACTGAAGCTTTCTTT. Protein sequence: CASSFSPGRGNTEAFF.

This clone was detected only a few times. This chain connects TRBV25-1 to TRBJ2-7; either TRBD1 or TRBD2 may fit D (6 bases each). The CDR3 loop spans 14 amino acids. Germline V CDR1 and CDR2: MGHDK, SYGVNS. The V gene lost 4 bases and the J gene lost 2 bases, with 12 bases spanning the gap. DNA of the CDR3: TGTGCCAGCAGTGTGGAGGAGGGGGCCTACGAGCAGTACTTC. It yields the protein CASSVEEGAYEQYF.

The V gene is TRBV6-5, the J gene TRBJ2-7, with D possibly being TRBD2 (6 bases). V was clipped by 3 bases and J by 8 bases, with 8 bases between them. Germline V lookup: CDR1 MNHEY, CDR2 SVGAGI. The CDR3 totals 11 residues. The CDR3 loop reads CASSYGGKQYF. The CDR3 DNA reads TGTGCCAGCAGTTATGGGGGGAAGCAGTACTTC.

This clone was counted once. CDR3 amino acids: CASIKTSGVTDTQYF. CDR3 DNA: TGTGCCAGCATCAAGACTAGCGGGGTCACAGATACGCAGTATTTT. This chain joins TRBV2 and TRBJ2-3, with TRBD2 matching over 11 bases. Looked up from germline, CDR1 is SNHLY and CDR2 is FYNNEI. This CDR3 has 15 amino acids. V trimming: 7 bases; J trimming: 2 bases; junction bases outside the gene matches: 5.

The chain uses TRBV12-5 and TRBJ1-3; the D is unclear. Germline loops: CDR1 LGHNT, CDR2 FRNRAP. This CDR3 contains 13 residues. V lost 6 bases and J lost 4, with 10 bases in between. The DNA of the CDR3 is TGTGCTAGTGGGTCGCGCCGCGGAAACACCATATATTTT. This encodes CASGSRRGNTIYF.

The V gene is TRBV2, the J gene TRBJ2-5; unclear D gene. The V and J ends lost 8 bases and 2 bases respectively, with 12 bases between them. The CDR3 spans 13 residues. Germline-derived CDR1 and CDR2 are SNHLY and FYNNEI. DNA for the CDR3: TGTGCCAGCCACGGCCGGCTTCAAGAGACCCAGTACTTC. Its translation is CASHGRLQETQYF.

The V gene is TRBV5-1, the J gene TRBJ2-7; 8 bases are a match to TRBD2. Trimming took 0 bases from V and 6 from J; bases not matched to a gene: 11. The length of the CDR3 is 16 residues. Germline assignment: CDR1 SGHRS and CDR2 YFSETQ. CDR3 DNA sequence: TGCGCCAGCAGCTTGGGATCTGGCGGGGGGACCGCCGAGCAGTACTTC. It is translated as CASSLGSGGGTAEQYF.

V is TRBV11-2 and J is TRBJ2-3; 7 nucleotides match TRBD2. With 6 bases clipped from V and 1 base from J, the junction kept 10 bases outside the gene matches. The CDR3 consists of 16 residues. The V gene's germline CDR1 is SGHAT and CDR2 FQNNGV. The CDR3 here is CASRGGLVSGTDTQYF. Written as DNA, the CDR3 is TGTGCCAGCAGGGGAGGACTAGTATCCGGCACAGATACGCAGTATTTT.

The CDR3 spells CASSGTGTGLGYGYTF. As DNA, the CDR3 is TGTGCCAGCAGCGGAACCGGGACAGGGTTAGGATATGGCTACACCTTC. This chain uses TRBV5-6 with TRBJ1-2; 9 bases map to TRBD1. The CDR3 is 16 amino acids. Germline loops: CDR1 SGHDT, CDR2 YYEEEE. V was clipped by 4 bases and J by 5 bases; unmatched bases: 12.

The rearrangement uses TRBV19 and TRBJ2-3; no firm D call. V was pared by 1 base and J by 3 bases, with 8 bases between. Germline V gene lookup returns CDR1 LNHDA and CDR2 SQIVND (reference sequence). The CDR3 sequence is 14 residues long. The CDR3 DNA reads TGTGCCAGTAGTATAGCTTCGGGTACAGATACGCAGTATTTT. This codes for CASSIASGTDTQYF.

In this sample, this clone turned up once. The chain carries TRBV18 and TRBJ1-6; 9 nucleotides align to TRBD1. Germline assignment: CDR1 KGHSH and CDR2 LQKENI. The CDR3 is 14 amino acids. V dropped 5 bases and J dropped 10; count of bases not matched to a gene: 6. In nucleotides, the CDR3 is TGTGCCAGCTCAACCACAGGGGGCCGATCACCCCTCCACTTT. Its protein is CASSTTGGRSPLHF.